This T cell receptor beta chain was sequenced in a study of human T cells and chemical hapten exposure. Notes on the study in general: PT1 expanded TCR counts correlated positively with patch test score.

J lost 8 bases, V lost 6 bases, and 6 bases had no gene match. The germline V gene has CDR1 MNHNY and CDR2 SVGAGI (reference sequence). This CDR3 spans 13 amino acids. This clonotype was detected only a few times. Its antigen is currently unknown. Individual cDNA molecules (in the library) carried attached unique molecular identifiers. TCRdb recomputed calls from the RACE reads with MiXCR, one row per CDR3 protein. Seen here are a few hundred thousand distinct CDR3 sequences, 5% to 6.5% observed once, and the top ten hold over 7%. Regarding time point: pre-sensitization, week 0. The treatment was: therapeutic diphenylcyclopropenone sensitization with weekly scalp DPC.

This receptor was obtained from a woman younger than 30 with alopecia areata. Some clones in this sample may be carry-over from other donors' samples. The chain combines TRBV6-6 with TRBJ2-1; TRBD2 aligns across 8 bases. Sequencing was performed on whole blood, taken in connection with sensitization to the hapten diphenylcyclopropenone (DPC). In DNA, the CDR3 is TGTGCCAGCAGCCCGGGGGGGTTCTATGAGCAGTTCTTC. As protein: CASSPGGFYEQFF.